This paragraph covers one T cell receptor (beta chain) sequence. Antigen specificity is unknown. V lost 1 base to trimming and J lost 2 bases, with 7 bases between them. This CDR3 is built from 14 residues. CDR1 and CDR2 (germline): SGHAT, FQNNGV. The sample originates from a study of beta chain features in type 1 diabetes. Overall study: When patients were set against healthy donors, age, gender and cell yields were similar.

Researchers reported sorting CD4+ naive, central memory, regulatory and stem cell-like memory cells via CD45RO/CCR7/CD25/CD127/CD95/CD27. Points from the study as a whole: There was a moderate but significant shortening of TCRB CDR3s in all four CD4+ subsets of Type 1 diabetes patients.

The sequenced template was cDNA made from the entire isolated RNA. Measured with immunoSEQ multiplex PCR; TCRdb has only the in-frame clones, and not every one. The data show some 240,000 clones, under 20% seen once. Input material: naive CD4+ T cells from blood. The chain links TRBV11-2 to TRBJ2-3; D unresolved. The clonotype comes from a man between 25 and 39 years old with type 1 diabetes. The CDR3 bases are TGTGCCAGCAGCTTAGGGGCCTACACAGATACGCAGTATTTT. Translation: CASSLGAYTDTQYF.